This T cell receptor beta chain appears in the sequencing data of a study of T-cell reconstitution after alpha-beta-depleted transplantation in children. Study conclusions and caveats: There were some patients whose high TCRbeta diversity at day 60 came from surviving recipient T cells and thymic progenitors. From newly produced T cells came most of the T-cell counts and diversity one year after transplant. Reportedly, roughly two months post-transplant, alpha-beta T cells arose from several hundred expanded graft clones.

Germline V lookup: CDR1 DFQATT, CDR2 SNEGSKA (reference sequence). The CDR3 consists of 13 residues. The V end was cut by 0 bases, the J end by 0 bases, with 6 bases between. Construction of the TCRbeta library involved unique molecular identifiers. TCRdb analysed the PCR reads with MiXCR anew, one entry per CDR3 protein. The data hold around 300,000 distinct CDR3 sequences, with just over 7.5% observed a single time. There are many counts of this clonotype. Its antigen is unknown. The receptor's source is a female patient aged 2-15 years who had a stem cell transplant for Fanconi anemia, so the T cells may come from the graft donor. Sample: peripheral blood, taken 360 days after TCRalphabeta/CD19-depleted stem cell transplant. This chain links TRBV20-1 with TRBJ2-7, with D unresolved. As DNA, the CDR3 is TGCAGTGCTAGAGATACCTACTCCTACGAGCAGTACTTC. Protein product: CSARDTYSYEQYF.